A single sample gave rise to the 14 T cell receptor beta chains below, sequenced in a study of shared clonotypes between healthy human individuals. Sequencing used immunoSEQ multiplex PCR; TCRdb keeps in-frame clones, though not all of them. This repertoire shows 1,500,000 or so clones, 98% found once; its top ten account for approximately 0.38%. Source material: naive CD4+ T cells sorted from blood. The subset: CD45RA+ positively selected. These receptors all come from a man aged 30 to 39 in good health.

The gene calls are TRBV20-1 and TRBJ2-1, with D hard to call. The CDR3 has 10 residues. Germline values: CDR1 DFQATT, CDR2 SNEGSKA (reference sequence). V lost 6 bases and J lost 9, with 9 bases in between. The CDR3 loop reads CSAFITEQFF. The CDR3 DNA reads as TGCAGTGCATTTATTACTGAGCAGTTCTTC.

The rearrangement uses TRBV5-4 and TRBJ2-5; D tentatively fits TRBD1 or TRBD2 (5 bases each). Trimming took 5 bases from V and 5 from J, leaving 22 bases between them. The CDR3 runs to 16 residues. CDR1 SGHNT and CDR2 YYREEE come from the germline V gene (reference sequence). The CDR3 loop reads CASRTGTLGSGETQYF. CDR3 DNA sequence: TGTGCCAGCAGGACCGGGACCCTTGGATCGGGGGAGACCCAGTACTTC.

The chain employs TRBV5-5 and TRBJ2-1; TRBD2 is a possible D gene (5 bases). This CDR3 is built from 18 residues. Germline lookup yields CDR1 SGHKS and CDR2 YYEKEE (reference sequence). The ends were cut back, 0 bases at V and 1 base at J, with 17 bases in the middle. The CDR3: CASSLGLDARGSYNEQFF. The CDR3, as DNA: TGTGCCAGCAGCTTGGGGCTAGACGCTCGGGGATCCTACAATGAGCAGTTCTTC.

This CDR3 is CASSMTSAAYEQYF. The CDR3 nucleotides read TGTGCCAGCAGCATGACTAGCGCTGCCTACGAGCAGTACTTC. The chain recombines TRBV7-9 with TRBJ2-7; the match to TRBD2 covers 8 bases. The length of the CDR3 is 14 residues. Trimming took 5 bases from V and 2 from J; bases not matched to a gene: 5. Per the germline V gene, CDR1 is SEHNR and CDR2 is FQNEAQ (reference sequence).

This sequence joins TRBV29-1 and TRBJ2-3; 7 bases are a match to TRBD2. Germline lookup yields CDR1 SQVTM and CDR2 ANQGSEA. Trimming removed 7 bases from V and 0 bases from J; junction bases left unmatched: 13. This CDR3 comprises 16 residues. CDR3 nucleotides: TGCAGCGCCGCAGGCGGGAGAGACTCTAGCACAGATACGCAGTATTTT. Translation: CSAAGGRDSSTDTQYF.

The chain combines TRBV5-4 with TRBJ2-1, with D uncertain. V was pared by 4 bases and J by 2 bases, with 16 bases between. The CDR3 extends over 16 amino acids. Germline values: CDR1 SGHNT, CDR2 YYREEE (reference sequence). The chain's CDR3 is CASSRQYPGTYNEQFF. CDR3 sequence (DNA): TGTGCCAGCAGCCGGCAGTACCCAGGCACCTACAATGAGCAGTTCTTC. Combining the CDR3 with reference TRBV5-4 and TRBJ2-1 gives the whole variable domain ETGVTQSPTHLIKTRGQQVTLRCSSQSGHNTVSWYQQALGQGPQFIFQYYREEENGRGNFPPRFSGLQFPNYSSELNVNALELDDSALYLCASSRQYPGTYNEQFFGPGTRLTVL.

CDR3 residues: CASSPPSSEKLFF. The CDR3 DNA follows: TGTGCCAGCTCACCACCCTCGTCTGAAAAACTGTTTTTT. The chain is built from TRBV18 and TRBJ1-4; D is ambiguous. CDR3 length: 13 residues. Germline CDR1 and CDR2: KGHSH and LQKENI. Trimming removed 0 bases from V and 7 bases from J, with 6 bases in between.

This clone was counted once. This chain connects TRBV14 to TRBJ2-6, with 9 bases aligning to TRBD1. V gave up 5 bases and J gave up 4 bases; unmatched junction bases: 6. Looked up from germline, CDR1 is SGHDN and CDR2 is FVKESK. The CDR3 runs to 16 residues. The CDR3 DNA reads as TGTGCCAGCAGCAAGGACAGGGGCGAAGGGGCCAACGTCCTGACTTTC. It codes for CASSKDRGEGANVLTF.

The V call is TRBV21-1, the J call TRBJ2-3; TRBD2 is the table's D call and was not checked against the DNA. TRBV21-1 is a pseudogene. CDR3 length equals 13 residues. As DNA, the CDR3 is TGTGCCAGCAGCGACGGAATCGACCCGGGGCAGTATTTT. Its protein is CASSDGIDPGQYF.

This chain uses TRBV10-1 with TRBJ2-7; D is undetermined. Germline V gives CDR1 WNHNN, CDR2 SYGVQD (reference sequence). The length of the CDR3 is 15 residues. V was cut by 3 bases and J by 6 bases, with 18 bases left in between. The CDR3 reads CASSESFREDGEQYF. The CDR3 DNA sequence: TGCGCCAGCAGTGAATCGTTTAGGGAAGACGGCGAGCAGTACTTC.

The chain links TRBV5-1 to TRBJ2-1, with 8 bases lining up with TRBD1. Germline V gives CDR1 SGHRS, CDR2 YFSETQ. V lost 6 bases, J lost 3 bases, and 8 bases stayed unmatched. The CDR3 has 15 residues. CDR3 region: CASTRPGQGYNEQFF. The CDR3 nucleotides are TGCGCCAGCACCCGGCCCGGACAGGGCTACAATGAGCAGTTCTTC.

The rearrangement joins TRBV12-2 to TRBJ1-2; TRBD1 is taken as the D call from the table, unchecked against the DNA. TRBV12-2 is a documented pseudogene. CDR3 length: 20 amino acids. The CDR3: CASRSLFPRDRRPLKDGYTF. As DNA, the CDR3 is TGTGCAAGTCGCTCACTGTTTCCTAGAGACAGGCGACCGTTAAAAGATGGCTACACCTTC.

The rearrangement uses TRBV5-4 and TRBJ2-7, with 11 bases lining up with TRBD2. Unmatched junction bases numbered 8, after V lost 0 bases and J lost 6 bases. The CDR3 totals 16 residues. Germline loops: CDR1 SGHNT, CDR2 YYREEE (reference sequence). CDR3 in amino acids: CASSLVLAGGPSEQYF. CDR3 in DNA: TGTGCCAGCAGCTTGGTTTTAGCGGGAGGGCCCAGCGAGCAGTACTTC.

This chain uses TRBV29-1 with TRBJ2-1; 9 bases line up with TRBD2. The germline V gene encodes CDR1 SQVTM and CDR2 ANQGSEA. V was clipped by 7 bases and J by 8 bases; unmatched bases: 12. The CDR3 contains 14 residues. The CDR3 reads CSALAGRFVDEQFF. The DNA of the CDR3 is TGCAGCGCGCTAGCGGGGAGATTTGTAGATGAGCAGTTCTTC.